The T cell receptor (beta chain) described here comes from a study of cytomegalovirus exposure and HLA in healthy donors. Study observations and caveats: The study put some 150 TCR beta chains on its list as cytomegalovirus-associated.

The V segment lost 4 bases and the J segment 1 base; nucleotides outside the gene matches: 3. Germline V gives CDR1 LNHDA, CDR2 SQIVND (reference sequence). The CDR3 length is 15 residues. Those who donated were healthy bone marrow donors. In the PCR, 60 Vbeta and 13 Jbeta primers were used. The repertoire was sequenced with immunoSEQ multiplex PCR; TCRdb's copy has only in-frame clones and lacks some. The sample holds some 110,000 clones; 78% are singletons and the top ten take around 1.3%. As to this clone: Its target is unknown.

This clonotype was sampled from a man aged 30 to 39 in good health and CMV-seronegative. The sequencing input was PBMCs. The chain has TRBV19 and TRBJ2-2; 7 bases fit TRBD1. The CDR3 DNA reads as TGTGCCAGTAGTACCGGACAGGAGAACACCGGGGAGCTGTTTTTT. Translated: CASSTGQENTGELFF. The variable domain in full, with the rest retrieved from reference TRBV19 and TRBJ2-2, is DGGITQSPKYLFRKEGQNVTLSCEQNLNHDAMYWYRQDPGQGLRLIYYSQIVNDFQKGDIAEGYSVSREKKESFPLTVTSAQKNPTAFYLCASSTGQENTGELFFGEGSRLTVL.